This TCR beta chain was profiled in a study of blood T cell repertoires in COVID-19. The overall study: Some COVID-19 samples were acute and others convalescent; all came from the United States, Italy and Spain. PBMCs, B-cell-depleted T cells, or T cells provided the cDNA or gDNA that made up the material.

Authors' methods: Reference gene primers were amplified, and this amplification served to estimate nucleated cell counts. The table came from immunoSEQ multiplex PCR; TCRdb's copy has only in-frame clones and leaves some out. The V and J calls and the clone size are those of that table, but D and trimming were determined from the DNA. Of 200,000 or so clones listed, 65% to 85% were seen once; the top ten hold under 5.5%. This receptor was taken from a woman under 40 with acute or convalescent COVID-19. Sequences were obtained from peripheral blood.

The CDR3 sequence: CASSSSGGAGQPQHF. DNA for the CDR3: TGCGCCAGCAGCTCGTCAGGGGGCGCGGGACAGCCCCAGCATTTT. This chain uses TRBV5-1 with TRBJ1-5; 8 bases are shared with TRBD1. The CDR3 runs to 15 residues. Per germline, CDR1 SGHRS and CDR2 YFSETQ. The junction had 9 bases not matched to a gene; V was cut back by 3 bases and J by 7 bases.